This is a list of T cell receptor beta chains from one sample in a study of cytomegalovirus exposure and HLA in healthy donors. The table came from immunoSEQ multiplex PCR; TCRdb's copy has only in-frame clones and leaves some out. This table has approximately 150,000 clones, approximately 80% appearing once. Sequenced input: PBMCs. All receptors come from a man between 18 and 35 years old in good health and CMV-seronegative. Each CDR3 is given with its conserved first and last residue. A D gene is named only where the DNA matches it firmly. A row's size may be missing; if present it is once, few, many or a size class.

cdr3_nt | cdr3_aa | j_call | clone_size | v_call | d_call
TGTGCCAGTAGTACTTACCCCCAGGGTATCGTTGGAGAGCAGTACTTC | CASSTYPQGIVGEQYF | TRBJ2-7 | - | TRBV19 | -
TGTGCCAGCAGTATCGGGGGAGGCACAGATACGCAGTATTTT | CASSIGGGTDTQYF | TRBJ2-3 | many | TRBV7-3 | -
TGCAGCGTCGCAAAGGGACAGGGGTTTTACGAGCAGTACTTC | CSVAKGQGFYEQYF | TRBJ2-7 | - | TRBV29-1 | TRBD1
TGTGCCAGCAGCTCCAGACAGGGGAATCAGCCCCAGCATTTT | CASSSRQGNQPQHF | TRBJ1-5 | - | TRBV7-2 | TRBD1
TGTGCCAGCAGTTTGGGGGACACAACTAATGAAAAACTGTTTTTT | CASSLGDTTNEKLFF | TRBJ1-4 | - | TRBV28 | -
TGTGCCAGCAGCGCCCGATTCGGGGGGTTACGAACCTCTGGAAACACCATATATTTT | CASSARFGGLRTSGNTIYF | TRBJ1-3 | - | TRBV7-8 | -
TGTGCCAGCAGCTTAAGGGTGGGACTCCGGTGGGAGACCCAGTACTTC | CASSLRVGLRWETQYF | TRBJ2-5 | - | TRBV7-8 | -
TGTGCCAGCAGCTTACGGGCTCTCAGGGTCACTGAAGCTTTCTTT | CASSLRALRVTEAFF | TRBJ1-1 | - | TRBV7-9 | -
TGCGCCACCCGGGGAGGGGACAGGTACCAAGAGACCCAGTACTTC | CATRGGDRYQETQYF | TRBJ2-5 | - | TRBV5-1 | -
TGTGCCAGCAGCTTGGGACTAGCACCCTCCTACGAGCAGTACTTC | CASSLGLAPSYEQYF | TRBJ2-7 | once | TRBV11-2 | TRBD2
TGTGCCAGCAGTGAAGCCAGGACTAGCGGGAGGACCGACAGGAGGCACATTCAGTACTTC | CASSEARTSGRTDRRHIQYF | TRBJ2-4 | few | TRBV6-1 | TRBD2
TGTGCCAGTAGCTTCAGGAGGGACAACTATGGCTACACCTTC | CASSFRRDNYGYTF | TRBJ1-2 | - | TRBV19 | -
TGCAGCGTTCGGCAAGAGACCCAGTACTTC | CSVRQETQYF | TRBJ2-5 | - | TRBV29-1 | -
TGTGCCAGCAGTCCCTCTTATAATTCACCCCTCCACTTT | CASSPSYNSPLHF | TRBJ1-6 | - | TRBV25-1 | -
TGTGCCAGTAGTATAGGCGGGACAGGCCTATACGAGCAGTACTTC | CASSIGGTGLYEQYF | TRBJ2-7 | - | TRBV19 | TRBD1
TGTGCCAGCAGTTTCTATAGTCAGCCCCAGCATTTT | CASSFYSQPQHF | TRBJ1-5 | - | TRBV28 | -
TGTGCCAGCAGCGCGTGGGACAGGGGGCTTGATGACGAGCAGTACTTC | CASSAWDRGLDDEQYF | TRBJ2-7 | - | TRBV5-6 | TRBD1
TGTGCCAGCAGCTTAGCCGCGGAGACCCAGTACTTC | CASSLAAETQYF | TRBJ2-5 | - | TRBV7-8 | -
TGTGCCAGCAGTTACTCGTCCCCTAGCTACGGGGAGCTGTTTTTT | CASSYSSPSYGELFF | TRBJ2-2 | - | TRBV6-5 | -
TGCGCCAGCAGCCTGGGAGCCTATGGCACAGATACGCAGTATTTT | CASSLGAYGTDTQYF | TRBJ2-3 | - | TRBV4-3 | -
TGTGCCAGCAGCTTAGGGCTGGACACAAACATTCAGTACTTC | CASSLGLDTNIQYF | TRBJ2-4 | - | TRBV7-9 | -
TGTGCCAGCAGTCAAAACGGGCTAGCGGGAGATACGCAGTATTTT | CASSQNGLAGDTQYF | TRBJ2-3 | - | TRBV7-9 | TRBD2
TGTGCCAGCAGTCCCGGGTGGGGACAGGGGGAAGAGACCCAGTACTTC | CASSPGWGQGEETQYF | TRBJ2-5 | - | TRBV27 | TRBD1
TGTGCCAGCCGGGACTTCCAAGAGACCCAGTACTTC | CASRDFQETQYF | TRBJ2-5 | few | TRBV6-5 | -
TGCGCCAGCAGCAGGGAAGGGGGTGGCTATGGCTACACCTTC | CASSREGGGYGYTF | TRBJ1-2 | - | TRBV5-1 | -
TGTGCCAGCAGCTTGTTGGCGGGAGGCTCCTACAATGAGCAGTTCTTC | CASSLLAGGSYNEQFF | TRBJ2-1 | - | TRBV7-9 | TRBD2
TGCAGCGTTGACGGGACTAGCGGGACGGAGACCCAGTACTTC | CSVDGTSGTETQYF | TRBJ2-5 | - | TRBV29-1 | TRBD2
TGTGCCAGCAGTTTCGTCTGGGGCGCCGGGGAGCTGTTTTTT | CASSFVWGAGELFF | TRBJ2-2 | - | TRBV28 | -
TGTGCCAGCAGGGAGGACACTGAAGCTTTCTTT | CASREDTEAFF | TRBJ1-1 | - | TRBV2 | -
TGTGCCAGCAGCCAAGATTTCGGGAGACTGTTTTTT | CASSQDFGRLFF | TRBJ1-4 | - | TRBV14 | -
TGTGCCACCAGCAGAGAGGGCGGGGGGCTGGACGAGCAGTACTTC | CATSREGGGLDEQYF | TRBJ2-7 | - | TRBV15 | TRBD2
TGCAGCGTTGAAACGGGACAGGGGTTCTTTGGCTACACCTTC | CSVETGQGFFGYTF | TRBJ1-2 | - | TRBV29-1 | TRBD1
TGTGCCAGCAGCCCTCGGACAGGATCCTACGAGCAGTACTTC | CASSPRTGSYEQYF | TRBJ2-7 | - | TRBV9 | TRBD1
TGTGCCAGCAGCTTAGCCAGGGGCCTAGACGAGCAGTACTTC | CASSLARGLDEQYF | TRBJ2-7 | - | TRBV7-9 | -
TGTGCCAGCAGCTTAGCGTCCGCAGGGAGGGCCTCTGGGGCCAACGTCCTGACTTTC | CASSLASAGRASGANVLTF | TRBJ2-6 | - | TRBV7-8 | TRBD2
TGCGCCAGCAGCCAACATGGAGAGAGCTCCTACGAGCAGTACTTC | CASSQHGESSYEQYF | TRBJ2-7 | - | TRBV4-1 | -
TGTGCCAGCAGTTCCACCGGGACATTGGGAAACACCATATATTTT | CASSSTGTLGNTIYF | TRBJ1-3 | - | TRBV28 | -
TGTGCCAGTAGTAGGGGCAAGCTCGGGTATGGCTACACCTTC | CASSRGKLGYGYTF | TRBJ1-2 | - | TRBV19 | -
TGTGCCAGCAGCGGACAGGCCTACGAGCAGTACTTC | CASSGQAYEQYF | TRBJ2-7 | - | TRBV6-6 | TRBD1
TGTGCCTGGAGTGCCCCGGCGGGGTCGACAGATACGCAGTATTTT | CAWSAPAGSTDTQYF | TRBJ2-3 | - | TRBV30 | -
TGTGCCAGTGGACAGTTTGAGCAGTACTTC | CASGQFEQYF | TRBJ2-7 | - | TRBV27 | -
TGTGCCAGAGAGGGAGTAGATTCCTGTTCGGGAGAGACCCAGTACTTC | CAREGVDSCSGETQYF | TRBJ2-5 | - | TRBV21-1 | -
TGTGCCAGCAGTTTACGCAATGAGCAGTTCTTC | CASSLRNEQFF | TRBJ2-1 | - | TRBV28 | -
TGTGCCAGCAGTGGGGGACAGGCCCCCTACGAGCAGTACTTC | CASSGGQAPYEQYF | TRBJ2-7 | - | TRBV6-1 | TRBD1
TGTGCCAGCAGTGAACCGGGTTTGAACACTGAAGCTTTCTTT | CASSEPGLNTEAFF | TRBJ1-1 | - | TRBV25-1 | -
TGTGCCAGCAGCCACCGACTAGCGGGGTTCTACGAGCAGTACTTC | CASSHRLAGFYEQYF | TRBJ2-7 | - | TRBV7-2 | TRBD2
TGCGCCAGCAGCCAAGAACCGATCTACGAGCAGTACTTC | CASSQEPIYEQYF | TRBJ2-7 | once | TRBV4-1 | -
TGTGCCAGCAGGAGGGACAGGGCGTCAACTAATGAAAAACTGTTTTTT | CASRRDRASTNEKLFF | TRBJ1-4 | few | TRBV2 | TRBD1
TGTGCCAGCAGCTTCTTGGCGGGGATCACTCAAGAGACCCAGTACTTC | CASSFLAGITQETQYF | TRBJ2-5 | - | TRBV7-9 | -
TGTGCCTGGTCACCGGGTAACTATGGCTACACCTTC | CAWSPGNYGYTF | TRBJ1-2 | - | TRBV30 | -